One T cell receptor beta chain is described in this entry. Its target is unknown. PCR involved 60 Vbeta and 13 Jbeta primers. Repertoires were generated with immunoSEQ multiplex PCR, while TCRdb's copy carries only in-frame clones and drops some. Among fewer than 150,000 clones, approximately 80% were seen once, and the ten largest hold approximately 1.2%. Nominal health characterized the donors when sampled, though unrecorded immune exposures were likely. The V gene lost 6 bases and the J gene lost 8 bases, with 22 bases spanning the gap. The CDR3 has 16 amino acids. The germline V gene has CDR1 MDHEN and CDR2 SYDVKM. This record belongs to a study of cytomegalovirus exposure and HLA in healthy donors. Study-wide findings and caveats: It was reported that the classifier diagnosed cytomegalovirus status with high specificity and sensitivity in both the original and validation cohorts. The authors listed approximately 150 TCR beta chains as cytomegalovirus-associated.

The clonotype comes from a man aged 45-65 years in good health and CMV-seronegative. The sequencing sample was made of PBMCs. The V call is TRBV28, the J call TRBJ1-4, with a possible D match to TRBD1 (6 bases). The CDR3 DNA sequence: TGTGCCAGCAGAACCGGGACAAAACACCCCGGGGAAAAACTGTTTTTT. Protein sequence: CASRTGTKHPGEKLFF. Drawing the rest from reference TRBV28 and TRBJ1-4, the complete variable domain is DVKVTQSSRYLVKRTGEKVFLECVQDMDHENMFWYRQDPGLGLRLIYFSYDVKMKEKGDIPEGYSVSREKKERFSLILESASTNQTSMYLCASRTGTKHPGEKLFFGSGTQLSVL.